The 32 T cell receptor beta chains below all came from one sample that was sequenced in a study of cytomegalovirus exposure and HLA in healthy donors. The assay was immunoSEQ multiplex PCR, and TCRdb's table has in-frame clones only and misses some. The data contain 150,000 to 200,000 clones, about 81% of them singletons. Sequenced input: PBMCs. All receptors derive from a woman in her thirties in good health and CMV-seronegative.

The chain joins TRBV19 to TRBJ2-2; D perhaps matches TRBD1 (5 bases). This CDR3 comprises 14 residues. V was trimmed by 10 bases and J by 3 bases, leaving 15 bases between them. CDR1 is LNHDA and CDR2 is SQIVND in the germline V gene (reference sequence). The CDR3 protein is CATRGQGYTGELFF. In DNA form, the CDR3 reads TGTGCCACTAGGGGTCAGGGCTACACCGGGGAGCTGTTTTTT. Using reference TRBV19 and TRBJ2-2 for the parts outside the CDR3, the full variable domain is DGGITQSPKYLFRKEGQNVTLSCEQNLNHDAMYWYRQDPGQGLRLIYYSQIVNDFQKGDIAEGYSVSREKKESFPLTVTSAQKNPTAFYLCATRGQGYTGELFFGEGSRLTVL.

The chain employs TRBV7-2 and TRBJ2-3, with D unresolved. V lost 3 bases, J lost 6 bases, and 16 bases lay in between. CDR3 length equals 15 residues. Germline V gene sequence: CDR1 SGHTA, CDR2 FQGNSA. CDR3 amino acids: CASSFEVQVRDTQYF. In DNA form, the CDR3 reads TGTGCCAGCAGCTTTGAAGTCCAGGTACGGGATACGCAGTATTTT.

The J gene is TRBJ1-6, the V gene TRBV7-3, with D perhaps matching TRBD1 (5 bases). The V end was cut by 1 base, the J end by 9 bases, with 13 bases between. Germline V gene sequence: CDR1 SGHTA, CDR2 FQGTGA. CDR3 size: 15 residues. CDR3 nucleotides: TGTGCCAGCAGCTTAAATCAGGGATCGAGTTCACCCCTCCACTTT. This gives the protein CASSLNQGSSSPLHF.

This clone appeared a few times. The V and J genes are TRBV6-5 and TRBJ2-7; D ambiguous. Trimming removed 0 bases from V and 3 bases from J, with 12 bases in between. This CDR3 contains 15 residues. The germline V gene encodes CDR1 MNHEY and CDR2 SVGAGI. The CDR3 sequence: CASSYSQSLRYEQYF. Written as DNA, the CDR3 is TGTGCCAGCAGTTACTCACAGTCCCTCCGCTACGAGCAGTACTTC.

This chain uses TRBV19 with TRBJ2-6, with 7 positions matching TRBD1. The germline gives CDR1 LNHDA, CDR2 SQIVND (reference sequence). Unmatched junction bases numbered 8, after V lost 7 bases and J lost 2 bases. CDR3 size: 16 residues. The CDR3 DNA sequence: TGTGCCAGTACTCTAGACAGGGCGGCTGGGGCCAACGTCCTGACTTTC. It yields the protein CASTLDRAAGANVLTF.

The rearrangement uses TRBV27 and TRBJ2-7; 10 bases fit TRBD1. Germline values: CDR1 MNHEY, CDR2 SMNVEV (reference sequence). The CDR3 is made up of 15 amino acids. The V gene end was trimmed by 4 bases and the J gene end by 3 bases; junction bases not matched to a gene: 6. The CDR3 bases are TGTGCCAGCAGTTGGCCGGGACAGGGGATCTACGAGCAGTACTTC. This codes for CASSWPGQGIYEQYF.

The chain carries TRBV6-5 and TRBJ2-7, with TRBD1 matching over 8 bases. The CDR3 consists of 13 residues. J gave up 3 bases and V 7 bases, and 5 bases lay outside the gene matches. Germline V lookup: CDR1 MNHEY, CDR2 SVGAGI. The CDR3 DNA is TGTGCCAGCACCTTAGGACAGGGCTACGAGCAGTACTTC. Protein: CASTLGQGYEQYF.

Details on this clone: Other DNA sequences in the same sample also yield this CDR3. The chain joins TRBV6-4 to TRBJ2-1, with 10 bases that match TRBD2. The CDR3 runs to 15 residues. Germline loops: CDR1 MRHNA, CDR2 SNTAGT. Unmatched junction bases numbered 0, after V lost 0 bases and J lost 4 bases. The CDR3 DNA reads as TGTGCCAGCAGTGACTCAGCGGGGGGGTACAATGAGCAGTTCTTC. Translating it yields CASSDSAGGYNEQFF.

The rearrangement joins TRBV29-1 to TRBJ2-1; 9 nucleotides line up with TRBD1. CDR1 SQVTM and CDR2 ANQGSEA come from the germline V gene. Losses at the gene ends were 3 bases for V and 5 bases for J; bases not matched to a gene: 5. The CDR3 is made up of 14 amino acids. The CDR3, as DNA: TGCAGCGTTGAGGGGGGACAGGGTGACAATGAGCAGTTCTTC. It specifies CSVEGGQGDNEQFF.

The gene calls are TRBV27 and TRBJ1-1, with D tentatively TRBD1 (5 bases). CDR3 length: 13 amino acids. Germline loops: CDR1 MNHEY, CDR2 SMNVEV (reference sequence). V was cut by 2 bases and J by 4 bases, with 8 bases left in between. The CDR3 DNA reads as TGTGCCAGCAGTTTAATAGGGGCCACTGAAGCTTTCTTT. As protein: CASSLIGATEAFF.

This chain links TRBV2 with TRBJ1-2; D not resolved. CDR1 is SNHLY and CDR2 is FYNNEI in the germline V gene. This CDR3 is built from 14 residues. The V gene lost 6 bases and the J gene lost 4 bases, with 15 bases spanning the gap. CDR3 sequence (DNA): TGTGCCAGCAGCAGGACTTTCCTCCTCTATGGCTACACCTTC. It codes for CASSRTFLLYGYTF. Full variable domain (rest looked up from reference TRBV2 and TRBJ1-2): EPEVTQTPSHQVTQMGQEVILRCVPISNHLYFYWYRQILGQKVEFLVSFYNNEISEKSEIFDDQFSVERPDGSNFTLKIRSTKLEDSAMYFCASSRTFLLYGYTFGSGTRLTVV.

This chain uses TRBV25-1 with TRBJ2-2, with 9 positions matching TRBD1. Germline CDR1 MGHDK, CDR2 SYGVNS. The V and J ends lost 6 bases and 2 bases, in that order; junction bases with no gene match: 7. There are 16 residues in the CDR3. The CDR3 DNA is TGTGCCAGCAGAACGCGGGGACAGGGTAACACCGGGGAGCTGTTTTTT. Protein: CASRTRGQGNTGELFF.

This rearrangement joins TRBV25-1 to TRBJ2-1; perhaps TRBD1 as D (6 bases). Trimming stripped 6 bases from V and 1 base from J, with 13 bases between. The CDR3 consists of 15 residues. Germline CDR1 and CDR2: MGHDK and SYGVNS. The CDR3 here is CASSSKGVSYNEQFF. DNA for the CDR3: TGTGCCAGCAGCAGCAAGGGGGTATCCTACAATGAGCAGTTCTTC.

The chain's CDR3 is CASKREGKNIQYF. The DNA of the CDR3 is TGTGCCAGTAAAAGGGAGGGAAAAAACATTCAGTACTTC. The genes are TRBV6-6 and TRBJ2-4; 7 bases are a match to TRBD2. Per germline, CDR1 MNHNY and CDR2 SVGAGI (reference sequence). V shed 9 bases and J 4 bases; nucleotides not matched to a gene: 6. This CDR3 is 13 amino acids long.

This clone was detected a few times. CDR3 protein: CGSGGMGNTIYF. CDR3 in DNA: TGTGGCTCAGGGGGCATGGGAAACACCATATATTTT. The V and J genes are TRBV6-5 and TRBJ1-3; 8 bases align to TRBD1. Germline V lookup: CDR1 MNHEY, CDR2 SVGAGI. This CDR3 has 12 residues.

The chain couples TRBV6-1 to TRBJ1-3; TRBD1 agrees at 9 bases. The CDR3 is made up of 15 amino acids. V lost 6 bases and J lost 0; bases outside the gene matches: 3. In germline, CDR1 is MNHNS, CDR2 SASEGT. The CDR3 nucleotides read TGTGCCAGCAGGGACAGGGGTAGCTCTGGAAACACCATATATTTT. Translated: CASRDRGSSGNTIYF.

The chain is built from TRBV5-1 and TRBJ2-3; TRBD2 agrees at 13 bases. Germline V CDR1 and CDR2: SGHRS, YFSETQ. The V and J ends lost 4 bases and 0 bases, in that order; junction bases with no gene match: 5. The length of the CDR3 is 17 residues. CDR3 nucleotide sequence: TGCGCCAGCAGCCTCTGGACTAGCGGGGGAAGCACAGATACGCAGTATTTT. Translated, it gives CASSLWTSGGSTDTQYF.

This sequence joins TRBV5-1 and TRBJ1-2; D possibly corresponds to TRBD1 (6 bases). Germline CDR1 is SGHRS and CDR2 is YFSETQ. The CDR3 covers 14 residues. The V end lost 4 bases, the J end lost 4 bases, and 14 bases lay between the germline ends. The chain's CDR3 is CASSLQGTLYGYTF. The CDR3 coding sequence is TGCGCCAGCAGCCTGCAGGGGACCCTCTATGGCTACACCTTC.

The chain combines TRBV2 with TRBJ1-1, with 7 nucleotides matching TRBD1. The CDR3 loop spans 15 amino acids. Losses at the gene ends were 4 bases for V and 1 base for J; bases not matched to a gene: 6. Germline V lookup: CDR1 SNHLY, CDR2 FYNNEI. In DNA, the CDR3 is TGTGCCAGCAGTGCACAGGGGACTCCGAACACTGAAGCTTTCTTT. It encodes CASSAQGTPNTEAFF. The variable domain in full, with the rest retrieved from reference TRBV2 and TRBJ1-1, is EPEVTQTPSHQVTQMGQEVILRCVPISNHLYFYWYRQILGQKVEFLVSFYNNEISEKSEIFDDQFSVERPDGSNFTLKIRSTKLEDSAMYFCASSAQGTPNTEAFFGQGTRLTVV.

The V gene is TRBV9, the J gene TRBJ1-2; no definite D call. The CDR3 runs 17 residues. The V end lost 1 base, the J end lost 0 bases, and 16 bases lay between the germline ends. Germline loops: CDR1 SGDLS, CDR2 YYNGEE. CDR3 DNA sequence: TGTGCCAGCAGCGTATCCATCGCGGTCGGATCTAACTATGGCTACACCTTC. This gives the protein CASSVSIAVGSNYGYTF.

This clone appeared a few times. CDR3 amino acids: CASSSGTGLGANVLTF. CDR3 nucleotide sequence: TGTGCCAGCAGCTCCGGGACAGGGCTTGGGGCCAACGTCCTGACTTTC. This chain joins TRBV7-6 and TRBJ2-6, with 9 bases matching TRBD1. The CDR3 loop spans 16 amino acids. Germline V CDR1 and CDR2: SGHVS, FNYEAQ. Losses at the gene ends were 4 bases for V and 3 bases for J; bases not matched to a gene: 4.

This rearrangement joins TRBV5-4 to TRBJ1-1; D is uncertain. In germline, CDR1 is SGHNT, CDR2 YYREEE (reference sequence). V was cut by 0 bases and J by 11 bases, with 14 bases left in between. This CDR3 has 13 residues. The CDR3 loop reads CASSLAGGFGAFF. For the CDR3, the DNA is TGTGCCAGCAGCTTGGCAGGAGGGTTTGGTGCTTTCTTT.

This clone was detected ten times or more. The V and J genes are TRBV5-1 and TRBJ1-6; TRBD1 matches at 12 bases. The J segment lost 1 base and the V segment lost 4 bases, leaving 3 bases of the junction unmatched. CDR1 is SGHRS, CDR2 YFSETQ, per germline. The CDR3 is 17 amino acids. Written as DNA, the CDR3 is TGCGCCAGCAGCCCGGGACAGGGGGCTTCCTATAATTCACCCCTCCACTTT. Encoded protein: CASSPGQGASYNSPLHF.

This clone was observed at least ten times. The chain links TRBV27 to TRBJ2-1; 11 bases are shared with TRBD1. The CDR3 contains 16 residues. Germline-derived CDR1 and CDR2 are MNHEY and SMNVEV (reference sequence). Germline trimming cut 5 bases from V and 8 bases from J; bases unmatched to any gene: 11. The CDR3 reads CASSPRTGGYGHEQFF. CDR3 DNA sequence: TGTGCCAGCAGTCCCCGGACAGGGGGCTATGGGCATGAGCAGTTCTTC.

The J gene is TRBJ2-7, the V gene TRBV2; 8 bases match TRBD2. The ends lost 10 bases at V and 0 bases at J; junction bases unmatched: 14. This CDR3 spans 16 amino acids. Germline V gives CDR1 SNHLY, CDR2 FYNNEI. CDR3 residues: CATQGNIAGSSYEQYF. In nucleotides, the CDR3 is TGTGCCACCCAGGGGAATATAGCGGGAAGCTCCTACGAGCAGTACTTC.

J is TRBJ2-3 and V is TRBV20-1, with D possibly being TRBD2 (6 bases). The germline V gene has CDR1 DFQATT and CDR2 SNEGSKA (reference sequence). CDR3 length: 11 amino acids. V was pared by 6 bases and J by 6 bases, with 10 bases between. The CDR3 nucleotides read TGCAGTGCAAGACTAGTTGATACGCAGTATTTT. Its protein product is CSARLVDTQYF.

V and J are TRBV9 and TRBJ2-5, with 10 bases aligning to TRBD2. The CDR3 runs 15 residues. With V trimmed by 0 bases and J by 5 bases, 4 bases remained unmatched. Germline-derived CDR1 and CDR2 are SGDLS and YYNGEE. In DNA form, the CDR3 reads TGTGCCAGCAGCGTAGGTCCTAGCGGGGGTGAGACCCAGTACTTC. Translating gives CASSVGPSGGETQYF. Drawing the rest from reference TRBV9 and TRBJ2-5, the complete variable domain is DSGVTQTPKHLITATGQRVTLRCSPRSGDLSVYWYQQSLDQGLQFLIQYYNGEERAKGNILERFSAQQFPDLHSELNLSSLELGDSALYFCASSVGPSGGETQYFGPGTRLLVL.

This chain uses TRBV7-9 with TRBJ1-2; D perhaps matches TRBD1 (5 bases). Germline CDR1 is SEHNR and CDR2 is FQNEAQ (reference sequence). CDR3 size: 12 residues. The germline V and J ends were trimmed by 5 bases and 7 bases, with 11 bases remaining between them. CDR3 nucleotide sequence: TGTGCCAGCAGCCCAGGGTTTCGTGGCTACACCTTC. Translation: CASSPGFRGYTF.

This clone was observed a few times. The chain joins TRBV5-1 to TRBJ1-1, with a tentative D call TRBD1 (5 bases). The germline gives CDR1 SGHRS, CDR2 YFSETQ. The CDR3 sequence is 14 residues long. V lost 5 bases to trimming and J lost 0 bases, with 11 bases between them. The CDR3 sequence is CASRVGGVNTEAFF. The CDR3 DNA follows: TGCGCCAGCAGGGTTGGAGGGGTGAACACTGAAGCTTTCTTT. The full variable domain, its missing parts supplied by reference TRBV5-1 and TRBJ1-1, is KAGVTQTPRYLIKTRGQQVTLSCSPISGHRSVSWYQQTPGQGLQFLFEYFSETQRNKGNFPGRFSGRQFSNSRSEMNVSTLELGDSALYLCASRVGGVNTEAFFGQGTRLTVV.

This chain connects TRBV6-1 to TRBJ2-6; 10 bases align to TRBD1. Germline values: CDR1 MNHNS, CDR2 SASEGT. The CDR3 consists of 18 residues. V gave up 4 bases and J gave up 1 base; unmatched junction bases: 7. The CDR3, as DNA: TGTGCCAGCAGTGCACCGACAGGGGGCTTTTCTGGGGCCAACGTCCTGACTTTC. Translation: CASSAPTGGFSGANVLTF.

The CDR3 protein is CASSPVTSGNEQFF. In DNA, the CDR3 is TGCGCCAGCAGCCCGGTGACTAGCGGCAATGAGCAGTTCTTC. This chain uses TRBV5-1 with TRBJ2-1; 9 bases align to TRBD2. Trimming took 4 bases from V and 6 from J; bases not matched to a gene: 5. CDR3 size: 14 residues. Germline V gives CDR1 SGHRS, CDR2 YFSETQ. Using reference TRBV5-1 and TRBJ2-1 for the parts outside the CDR3, the full variable domain is KAGVTQTPRYLIKTRGQQVTLSCSPISGHRSVSWYQQTPGQGLQFLFEYFSETQRNKGNFPGRFSGRQFSNSRSEMNVSTLELGDSALYLCASSPVTSGNEQFFGPGTRLTVL.

The chain uses TRBV6-1 and TRBJ2-3; TRBD1 matches at 8 bases. The germline V gene has CDR1 MNHNS and CDR2 SASEGT. The CDR3 has 14 amino acids. V shed 0 bases and J 5 bases; nucleotides not matched to a gene: 1. The CDR3 region has the DNA TGTGCCAGCAGTGAAGCGACAGGGGTAGATACGCAGTATTTT. Its translation is CASSEATGVDTQYF.